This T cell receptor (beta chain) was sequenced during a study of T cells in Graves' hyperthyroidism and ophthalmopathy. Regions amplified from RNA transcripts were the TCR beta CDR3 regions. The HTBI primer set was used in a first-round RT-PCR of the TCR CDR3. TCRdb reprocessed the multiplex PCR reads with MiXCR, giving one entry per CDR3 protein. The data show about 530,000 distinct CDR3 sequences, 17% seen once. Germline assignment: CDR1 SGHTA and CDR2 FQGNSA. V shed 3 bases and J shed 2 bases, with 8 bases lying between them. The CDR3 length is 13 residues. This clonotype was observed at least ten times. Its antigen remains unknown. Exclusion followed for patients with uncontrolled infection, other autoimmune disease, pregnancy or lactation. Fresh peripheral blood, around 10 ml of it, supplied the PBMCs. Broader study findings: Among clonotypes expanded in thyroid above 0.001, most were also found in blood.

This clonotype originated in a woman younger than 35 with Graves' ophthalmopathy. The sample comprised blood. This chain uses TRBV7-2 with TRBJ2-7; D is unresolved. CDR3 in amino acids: CASSLARTYEQYF. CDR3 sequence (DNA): TGTGCCAGCAGCTTGGCTAGAACCTACGAGCAGTACTTC.